This T cell receptor (beta chain) was sequenced during a study of T cell repertoires in cytomegalovirus infection. TCRdb reanalysed the reads using MiXCR and keeps one entry per CDR3 protein. The data show 200,000 to 250,000 distinct CDR3 sequences, 6.5% seen once. Concerning this clonotype itself: The antigen is unknown.

Study-level points and caveats: Using cumulative public TCR beta family frequency, the authors identified those who carried CMV together with the relevant HLA.

Input material: PBMCs. This clonotype was sampled from a human donor in good health (CMV status not recorded). Some clones in this sample may be carry-over from other donors' samples.

CDR3 in DNA: TGTGCCAGCATTCCCCCCGGGGGCAATCAGCCCCAGCATTTT. The encoded protein is CASIPPGGNQPQHF. The rearrangement uses TRBV28 and TRBJ1-5, with no clear D. Germline V gives CDR1 MDHEN, CDR2 SYDVKM. CDR3 length: 14 residues. Trimming left V 7 bases short and J 2 bases short, with 12 bases between.